Presented here are 17 T cell receptor beta chains from one specimen sequenced in a study of neurological immune-mediated disorders. TCRdb used MiXCR to reprocess the 5' RACE reads, holding one entry per CDR3 protein. The sample includes some 48,000 distinct CDR3 sequences, around 5.3% of them seen just once. Sequencing was done on a sample of CD4+ T cells from blood. The receptors shown here come from a woman between 18 and 29 years old with multiple sclerosis.

In this sample, this clonotype turned up many times. The J gene is TRBJ1-5, the V gene TRBV11-1, with D hard to call. Trimming left V 0 bases short and J 9 bases short, with 9 bases between. This CDR3 is built from 13 residues. CDR1 is SGHAT, CDR2 FQDESV, per germline (reference sequence). The CDR3 DNA is TGTGCCAGCAGCTTAGCGGCCTGGGGGCCCCAGCATTTT. This codes for CASSLAAWGPQHF. Using reference TRBV11-1 and TRBJ1-5 for the parts outside the CDR3, the full variable domain is EAEVAQSPRYKITEKSQAVAFWCDPISGHATLYWYRQILGQGPELLVQFQDESVVDDSQLPKDRFSAERLKGVDSTLKIQPAELGDSAMYLCASSLAAWGPQHFGDGTRLSIL.

This clonotype was recorded at least ten times. This chain connects TRBV29-1 to TRBJ2-5; D is possibly TRBD1 (5 bases). Trimming pared 7 bases from V and 2 bases from J, leaving 11 bases between. CDR1 and CDR2 (germline): SQVTM, ANQGSEA. This CDR3 region has 12 residues. In DNA, the CDR3 is TGCAGCGGCGGACAAGGACAAGAGACCCAGTACTTC. This encodes CSGGQGQETQYF.

The table lists this clonotype with many counts. The V and J genes are TRBV7-2 and TRBJ2-5; TRBD2 matches 7 bases. The CDR3 consists of 16 residues. V gave up 8 bases and J gave up 4 bases; unmatched junction bases: 16. CDR1 is SGHTA and CDR2 is FQGNSA in the germline V gene. Written as DNA, the CDR3 is TGTGCCAGCTCCCCTGGCCTAGCGGCTTTCGGAGAGACCCAGTACTTC. It encodes CASSPGLAAFGETQYF.

This clonotype occurred many times. The chain links TRBV12-3 or TRBV12-4 to TRBJ2-3; 10 bases are shared with TRBD2. The V gene end was trimmed by 1 base and the J gene end by 2 bases; junction bases not matched to a gene: 3. The CDR3 consists of 16 residues. The CDR3 sequence is CASSLGSGGHTDTQYF. CDR3 nucleotides: TGTGCCAGCAGTTTAGGTAGCGGGGGGCACACAGATACGCAGTATTTT.

This clonotype was seen at least ten times. The rearrangement uses TRBV15 and TRBJ1-5, with 9 bases matching TRBD1. Trimming removed 0 bases from V and 4 bases from J; junction bases left unmatched: 10. This CDR3 is 18 amino acids long. CDR1 and CDR2 (germline): LNHNV, YYDKDF (reference sequence). The CDR3 sequence is CATSRDPYGQGFNQPQHF. The CDR3 DNA reads as TGTGCCACCAGCAGAGACCCCTACGGACAGGGGTTTAATCAGCCCCAGCATTTT.

The table lists this clonotype with a few counts. J is TRBJ2-3 and V is TRBV12-3 or TRBV12-4, with D hard to call. V was shortened by 5 bases and J by 5 bases, with 8 bases between the two germline ends. CDR3 length: 12 residues. CDR3 DNA sequence: TGTGCCAGCAGTCCCGATGAAGATACGCAGTATTTT. This encodes CASSPDEDTQYF.

This clonotype has at least ten counts. The genes are TRBV5-1 and TRBJ2-6; D perhaps matches TRBD1 (5 bases). The CDR3 is 16 amino acids. The V gene's germline CDR1 is SGHRS and CDR2 YFSETQ. V dropped 5 bases and J dropped 3 bases, with 15 bases sitting between them. CDR3 sequence reads: CASSTGLTGGANVLTF. The CDR3 nucleotides read TGCGCCAGCAGTACAGGCTTGACGGGTGGGGCCAACGTCCTGACTTTC.

In its sample, this clonotype was seen many times. The chain carries TRBV4-1 and TRBJ2-3; D is uncertain. Germline V gives CDR1 MGHRA, CDR2 YSYEKL. The CDR3 is 13 amino acids. The V and J ends lost 1 base and 5 bases respectively, with 7 bases between them. This chain's CDR3 is CASSQGAGDTQYF. The CDR3 DNA reads TGCGCCAGCAGCCAAGGTGCTGGAGATACGCAGTATTTT.

At least ten counts were recorded for this clonotype. J is TRBJ1-2 and V is TRBV5-4; 7 bases agree with TRBD1. After removal of 4 bases from V and 5 bases from J, the junction contained 8 bases not matched to a gene. This CDR3 spans 14 amino acids. Germline CDR1 is SGHNT and CDR2 is YYREEE (reference sequence). CDR3 region: CASSADRASYGYTF. Written as DNA, the CDR3 is TGTGCCAGCAGCGCTGACAGGGCGAGTTATGGCTACACCTTC.

At least ten counts were recorded for this clonotype. CDR3 bases: TGTGCCAGCAACCCGACAGGTACGAACACTGAAGCTTTCTTT. Translated: CASNPTGTNTEAFF. J is TRBJ1-1 and V is TRBV7-8, with D perhaps matching TRBD1 (6 bases). With 7 bases removed from V and 1 base from J, the gap between germline ends came to 13 bases. The length of the CDR3 is 14 residues. Germline CDR1 and CDR2: SGHVS and FQNEAQ.

Only a few counts were recorded for this clonotype. The chain recombines TRBV10-2 with TRBJ1-1; a weak D match, TRBD1 (6 bases). Germline CDR1 reads WSHSY; CDR2 reads SAAADI. The CDR3 loop spans 14 amino acids. V was clipped by 11 bases and J by 1 base, with 17 bases between them. Here the CDR3 DNA reads TGCGCCGGGAGATCCGGGACAAAGAACACTGAAGCTTTCTTT. Amino acid sequence: CAGRSGTKNTEAFF.

The rearrangement joins TRBV7-9 to TRBJ2-3, with no clear D. The length of the CDR3 is 14 residues. Between the trimmed V and J ends, which lost 3 bases and 1 base, there was a span of 8 bases. The germline V gene has CDR1 SEHNR and CDR2 FQNEAQ (reference sequence). The CDR3 here is CASSLIDGTDTQYF. CDR3 sequence (DNA): TGTGCCAGCAGCTTGATTGATGGCACAGATACGCAGTATTTT.

Ten or more counts support this clonotype. The V and J genes are TRBV28 and TRBJ2-7; D is tentatively TRBD1 or TRBD2 (5 bases each). CDR1 and CDR2 from the germline V gene are MDHEN and SYDVKM. CDR3 length: 17 amino acids. Between the trimmed V and J ends, which lost 6 bases and 2 bases, there was a span of 23 bases. The CDR3: CASSHPPVGTLTYEQYF. In nucleotides, the CDR3 is TGTGCCAGCAGCCACCCTCCGGTCGGGACCCTTACCTACGAGCAGTACTTC.

At least ten counts were recorded for this clonotype. The gene calls are TRBV25-1 and TRBJ2-3, with 7 bases matching TRBD1. The germline V gene encodes CDR1 MGHDK and CDR2 SYGVNS. This CDR3 region has 14 residues. The J segment lost 1 base and the V segment lost 4 bases, leaving 2 bases of the junction unmatched. The CDR3 sequence is CASSVTGGTDTQYF. The CDR3 DNA reads as TGTGCCAGCAGTGTTACAGGGGGCACAGATACGCAGTATTTT.

The DNA for the CDR3 is TGTGCCAGCAGCTTCGACAGGGTAACAGATACGCAGTATTTT. Translated, it gives CASSFDRVTDTQYF. The chain carries TRBV5-4 and TRBJ2-3, with 7 bases aligning to TRBD1. The CDR3 sequence is 14 residues long. Losses at the gene ends were 2 bases for V and 3 bases for J; bases not matched to a gene: 3. Germline V CDR1 and CDR2: SGHNT, YYREEE (reference sequence). Full variable domain (outside the CDR3, taken from reference TRBV5-4 and TRBJ2-3): ETGVTQSPTHLIKTRGQQVTLRCSSQSGHNTVSWYQQALGQGPQFIFQYYREEENGRGNFPPRFSGLQFPNYSSELNVNALELDDSALYLCASSFDRVTDTQYFGPGTRLTVL.

This clonotype was observed many times. V is TRBV20-1 and J is TRBJ1-2; 9 nucleotides match TRBD1. CDR1 and CDR2 from the germline V gene are DFQATT and SNEGSKA (reference sequence). V lost 6 bases to trimming and J lost 6 bases; unmatched junction nucleotides: 8. The CDR3 totals 13 residues. The CDR3 reads CSATQGQGDGYTF. CDR3 DNA: TGCAGTGCCACGCAGGGACAGGGAGATGGCTACACCTTC.

This clonotype was recorded many times. The CDR3 DNA reads TGCAGTGCTAGAGTATGGATCACAGATACGCAGTATTTT. Translation gives CSARVWITDTQYF. V and J are TRBV20-1 and TRBJ2-3; D is uncertain. CDR3 length equals 13 residues. Germline V gene lookup returns CDR1 DFQATT and CDR2 SNEGSKA (reference sequence). Trimming took off 1 base at V and 2 bases at J, with 7 bases between the two ends.